One and the same sample provided the 10 T cell receptor beta chains below, sequenced in a study of neurological immune-mediated disorders (dated by TCRdb to about 2019). Library generation was performed with 5' RACE. The reads were generated on an Illumina HiSeq 2500. TCRdb trimmed the raw reads at Q25, called clones with MiXCR and kept productive beta chains. Each CDR3 protein appears once, grouped with its most common genes and DNA. The sample table records 45,000 to 50,000 distinct CDR3 sequences; around 4% of these occur just once. Clones ranked in the top ten supply about 6% of the sample. Source material: PBMCs. The receptors come from a woman in her sixties with multiple sclerosis.

CDR3 coding DNA: TGTGCCAGCAGCGCTCGCCAAGAGACCCAGTACTTC. Residues: CASSARQETQYF. This chain links TRBV13 with TRBJ2-5; the D is unclear. V gave up 5 bases and J gave up 1 base, with 5 bases separating them. The germline V gene encodes CDR1 PRHDT and CDR2 FYEKMQ (reference sequence). This CDR3 has 12 amino acids.

This clonotype was observed a few times. The chain carries TRBV7-2 and TRBJ2-1, with 10 nucleotides matching TRBD1. The germline V gene has CDR1 SGHTA and CDR2 FQGNSA. The ends lost 1 base at V and 4 bases at J; junction bases unmatched: 1. The CDR3 has 15 amino acids. The DNA of the CDR3 is TGTGCCAGCAGCTTAGGACAGGGGGCGTACAATGAGCAGTTCTTC. It encodes CASSLGQGAYNEQFF.

This clonotype was recorded many times. The J gene is TRBJ2-3, the V gene TRBV9; D may be TRBD2 (6 bases). Trimming took 0 bases from V and 8 from J, leaving 16 bases between them. The CDR3 covers 15 residues. Per the germline V gene, CDR1 is SGDLS and CDR2 is YYNGEE. CDR3 in DNA: TGTGCCAGCAGCGTAGACACGGGAGAATTAGGTACGCAGTATTTT. It is translated as CASSVDTGELGTQYF.

This clonotype appeared many times. V and J are TRBV10-3 and TRBJ2-2; 8 nucleotides agree with TRBD2. The length of the CDR3 is 20 residues. Germline V gene data show CDR1 as ENHRY and CDR2 as SYGVKD. J gave up 3 bases and V 2 bases, and 17 bases lay outside the gene matches. Here the CDR3 DNA reads TGTGCCATCAGTGAGATGCCCCCCCCTGTAACTAGCGGAGACACCGGGGAGCTGTTTTTT. Its translation is CAISEMPPPVTSGDTGELFF.

This clonotype occurred many times. The V call is TRBV15, the J call TRBJ2-5; TRBD2 matches at 10 bases. The junction had 4 bases not matched to a gene; V was cut back by 4 bases and J by 5 bases. Germline CDR1 is LNHNV and CDR2 is YYDKDF (reference sequence). The CDR3 spans 14 residues. CDR3 sequence: CATSTISGRETQYF. The CDR3 DNA sequence: TGTGCCACCAGCACTATTAGCGGGAGGGAGACCCAGTACTTC.

This clonotype was picked up many times. The chain employs TRBV6-2 or TRBV6-3 and TRBJ1-5; TRBD1 agrees at 9 bases. The germline gives CDR1 MNHEY, CDR2 SVGEGT. Trimming took 10 bases from V and 3 from J; bases not matched to a gene: 7. The CDR3 is 14 residues long. CDR3 coding DNA: TGTGCCATCCGACAGGGGGGTGTCAATCAGCCCCAGCATTTT. Translation gives CAIRQGGVNQPQHF.

In its sample, this clonotype was seen many times. The rearrangement uses TRBV5-1 and TRBJ2-1; 9 bases match TRBD2. Germline V gives CDR1 SGHRS, CDR2 YFSETQ. V lost 3 bases, J lost 5 bases, and 6 bases stayed unmatched. The CDR3 consists of 15 residues. The CDR3 DNA sequence: TGCGCCAGCAGCTCGATGAGCGGGAGGAACAATGAGCAGTTCTTC. Its protein product is CASSSMSGRNNEQFF. Together with reference TRBV5-1 and TRBJ2-1, the CDR3 gives the full variable domain: KAGVTQTPRYLIKTRGQQVTLSCSPISGHRSVSWYQQTPGQGLQFLFEYFSETQRNKGNFPGRFSGRQFSNSRSEMNVSTLELGDSALYLCASSSMSGRNNEQFFGPGTRLTVL.

The rearrangement uses TRBV12-3 or TRBV12-4 and TRBJ1-1; 8 nucleotides line up with TRBD1. After removal of 5 bases from V and 6 bases from J, the junction contained 8 bases not matched to a gene. The CDR3 covers 14 residues. CDR3 protein: CASSPETGASEAFF. In DNA form, the CDR3 reads TGTGCCAGCAGTCCGGAGACAGGGGCGTCTGAAGCTTTCTTT.

There are many counts of this clonotype. The J gene is TRBJ2-7, the V gene TRBV20-1; 9 bases line up with TRBD1. J gave up 5 bases and V 5 bases, and 4 bases lay outside the gene matches. The CDR3 covers 12 residues. The germline V gene has CDR1 DFQATT and CDR2 SNEGSKA (reference sequence). DNA of the CDR3: TGCAGTGCTTTGCGGACAGGGGACGAGCAGTACTTC. Translated: CSALRTGDEQYF.

In regard to this clonotype: The conserved final phenylalanine or tryptophan is absent from the CDR3, which likely points to a read error. The rearrangement joins TRBV5-1 to TRBJ2-7; D gene ambiguous. The CDR3 is 13 residues long. CDR1 and CDR2 from the germline V gene are SGHRS and YFSETQ. V lost 1 base, J lost 1 base, and 6 bases lay in between. The CDR3 coding sequence is TGCGCCAGCAGCTTGTGGGGATCCTACGAGCAGTACATC. Protein sequence: CASSLWGSYEQYI.